The 27 T cell receptor beta chains below come from one sample, sequenced in a study of shared clonotypes between healthy human individuals (dated by TCRdb to 2020 to 2021). Receptor amplification or capture employed the immunoSEQ multiplex PCR assay. The clones in this table, taken by TCRdb from immuneACCESS, are in-frame only. Not every clone is retained; where verified, under half of the shortfall comes from an unresolved V gene, and the cause of the rest is unknown. The sample table records approximately 2,000,000 clones; about nine tenths of these occur just once. 0.3% to 0.45% of the sample is in the top ten clones. Sequencing was done on a sample of naive CD4+ T cells from PBMCs. Taken with the paper, the label for cell subset or site translates to: CD45RA+ positively selected. The receptors derive from a man aged 18 to 30 in good health. Some clones in this sample may be carry-over from other donors' samples.

A note on this clone: This probably arose from a read error, given a far larger clone one base away. Other DNA sequences in this sample translate to the same CDR3. The chain joins TRBV30 to TRBJ1-3, with no clear D. V gave up 0 bases and J gave up 0 bases, with 6 bases separating them. The CDR3 has 14 residues. Germline V lookup: CDR1 GTSNPN, CDR2 SVGIG (reference sequence). The CDR3 reads CAWSVGYSGNTIYF. CDR3 sequence (DNA): TGTGCCTGGAGTGTAGGGTACTCTGGAAACACCATATATTTT.

This clone was seen a few times. The rearrangement joins TRBV5-4 to TRBJ2-1; D is unresolved. CDR1 SGHNT and CDR2 YYREEE come from the germline V gene (reference sequence). The CDR3 consists of 11 residues. Between the trimmed V and J ends, which lost 4 bases and 5 bases, there was a span of 4 bases. CDR3 bases: TGTGCCAGCAGCCAGAACAATGAGCAGTTCTTC. Translated: CASSQNNEQFF.

The chain carries TRBV5-1 and TRBJ1-6, with 9 bases matching TRBD1. V was pared by 4 bases and J by 7 bases, with 12 bases of the junction left unmatched. Per the germline V gene, CDR1 is SGHRS and CDR2 is YFSETQ. This CDR3 has 17 residues. This CDR3 reads CASSLTTGTGRNSPLHF. The CDR3 DNA sequence: TGCGCCAGCAGCCTGACTACCGGGACAGGGAGGAATTCACCCCTCCACTTT.

V usage is TRBV5-4 and J usage is TRBJ2-2, with D perhaps TRBD2 (7 bases). Deletions cut 6 bases from V and 1 base from J, with 16 bases between. Looked up from germline, CDR1 is SGHNT and CDR2 is YYREEE (reference sequence). The CDR3 length is 16 residues. The CDR3 nucleotides read TGTGCCAGCATCGAGGGGGGGCAGCTGAACACCGGGGAGCTGTTTTTT. Translating gives CASIEGGQLNTGELFF.

The chain links TRBV29-1 to TRBJ2-3; TRBD1 is a possible D gene (5 bases). The CDR3 is 15 amino acids. The germline V gene has CDR1 SQVTM and CDR2 ANQGSEA. Trimming left V 4 bases short and J 1 base short, with 15 bases between. The CDR3 nucleotides are TGCAGCGTTGTGGGAACGGAAGGGGGCACAGATACGCAGTATTTT. Its translation: CSVVGTEGGTDTQYF.

The rearrangement links TRBV9 to TRBJ1-2; maybe TRBD1 (5 bases). The V end lost 3 bases, the J end lost 4 bases, and 16 bases lay between the germline ends. The CDR3 spans 15 residues. Germline V lookup: CDR1 SGDLS, CDR2 YYNGEE. The CDR3 DNA sequence: TGTGCCAGCAGCGGAGGGACCGTTCCTTCCTATGGCTACACCTTC. Its protein product is CASSGGTVPSYGYTF.

This chain uses TRBV5-5 with TRBJ1-1; unclear D gene. Germline V gene lookup returns CDR1 SGHKS and CDR2 YYEKEE (reference sequence). There are 13 residues in the CDR3. V was pared by 0 bases and J by 5 bases, with 8 bases between. The DNA for the CDR3 is TGTGCCAGCAGCTTGGGTGGTTGGACTGAAGCTTTCTTT. This gives the protein CASSLGGWTEAFF. The complete variable domain, with remaining parts taken from reference TRBV5-5 and TRBJ1-1, reads DAGVTQSPTHLIKTRGQQVTLRCSPISGHKSVSWYQQVLGQGPQFIFQYYEKEERGRGNFPDRFSARQFPNYSSELNVNALLLGDSALYLCASSLGGWTEAFFGQGTRLTVV.

This clone was seen just once. The rearrangement uses TRBV5-1 and TRBJ1-4, with TRBD1 identical over 8 bases. The CDR3 is made up of 14 amino acids. Losses at the gene ends were 3 bases for V and 8 bases for J; bases not matched to a gene: 6. The V gene's germline CDR1 is SGHRS and CDR2 YFSETQ. The CDR3 sequence: CASSSQGDREKLFF. Written as DNA, the CDR3 is TGCGCCAGCAGCTCACAGGGGGATCGGGAAAAACTGTTTTTT.

About this clone itself: The same CDR3 arises from other DNA sequences in this sample as well. The chain employs TRBV5-4 and TRBJ2-3; TRBD2 agrees at 9 bases. With 1 base clipped from V and 1 base from J, the junction kept 4 bases outside the gene matches. Per the germline V gene, CDR1 is SGHNT and CDR2 is YYREEE (reference sequence). This CDR3 has 16 residues. CDR3: CASSLKAGGGTDTQYF. Here the CDR3 DNA reads TGTGCCAGCAGCTTGAAGGCGGGAGGGGGCACAGATACGCAGTATTTT.

On this clone itself: Other DNA sequences in this sample translate to the same CDR3. V gene TRBV5-1 combines with J gene TRBJ2-7; D might be TRBD2 (6 bases). Deletions cut 0 bases from V and 3 bases from J, with 7 bases between. This CDR3 comprises 13 residues. Germline CDR1 and CDR2: SGHRS and YFSETQ. The CDR3 DNA is TGCGCCAGCAGCTTGGGTAGCGGCTACGAGCAGTACTTC. Translation gives CASSLGSGYEQYF.

The genes are TRBV15 and TRBJ2-2; D call uncertain. The V gene's germline CDR1 is LNHNV and CDR2 YYDKDF (reference sequence). This CDR3 comprises 14 residues. V shed 0 bases and J shed 5 bases, with 7 bases lying between them. The CDR3 bases are TGTGCCACCAGCAGAGATCTTGTTACCGGGGAGCTGTTTTTT. Translated, it gives CATSRDLVTGELFF. Looking up the rest from reference TRBV15 and TRBJ2-2 gives the full variable domain: DAMVIQNPRYQVTQFGKPVTLSCSQTLNHNVMYWYQQKSSQAPKLLFHYYDKDFNNEADTPDNFQSRRPNTSFCFLDIRSPGLGDTAMYLCATSRDLVTGELFFGEGSRLTVL.

The CDR3 loop reads CASSPPAGGWETQYF. The CDR3, as DNA: TGTGCCAGCAGCCCCCCAGCGGGAGGCTGGGAGACCCAGTACTTC. The chain joins TRBV14 to TRBJ2-5; 9 bases line up with TRBD2. Germline CDR1 and CDR2: SGHDN and FVKESK. The CDR3 length is 15 residues. V lost 4 bases, J lost 5 bases, and 8 bases stayed unmatched.

This sequence joins TRBV7-9 and TRBJ2-2; D remains unclear. Germline CDR1 is SEHNR and CDR2 is FQNEAQ (reference sequence). This CDR3 is built from 15 residues. Trimming shortened V by 2 bases and J by 0 bases, and 7 bases separated the two germline ends. CDR3: CASSLIAANTGELFF. As DNA, the CDR3 is TGTGCCAGCAGCTTAATAGCAGCGAACACCGGGGAGCTGTTTTTT.

This chain links TRBV27 with TRBJ2-6; 10 positions match TRBD1. Germline loops: CDR1 MNHEY, CDR2 SMNVEV (reference sequence). J was trimmed by 0 bases and V by 5 bases; bases with no gene match: 10. This CDR3 is built from 19 residues. This chain's CDR3 is CASSRHLGQGSSGANVLTF. As DNA, the CDR3 is TGTGCCAGCAGTCGGCATCTGGGACAGGGGTCCTCTGGGGCCAACGTCCTGACTTTC.

V usage is TRBV7-8 and J usage is TRBJ1-2; D gene unclear. V was pared by 3 bases and J by 0 bases, with 17 bases between. Looked up from germline, CDR1 is SGHVS and CDR2 is FQNEAQ. The CDR3 has 17 residues. The CDR3 region is CASSLLGSLGPNYGYTF. In DNA, the CDR3 is TGTGCCAGCAGCTTGTTGGGCAGCCTAGGTCCTAACTATGGCTACACCTTC.

This sequence joins TRBV2 and TRBJ2-6; TRBD1 matches 9 bases. The CDR3 length is 20 residues. V shed 2 bases and J 0 bases; nucleotides not matched to a gene: 11. Germline V CDR1 and CDR2: SNHLY, FYNNEI. The CDR3 DNA follows: TGTGCCAGCAGTGAACCACTGGACAGGGGTTTTTACTCTGGGGCCAACGTCCTGACTTTC. Residues: CASSEPLDRGFYSGANVLTF.

The chain joins TRBV7-3 to TRBJ2-2; TRBD1 matches at 9 bases. V shed 5 bases, J shed 4 bases, and the junction held 11 bases outside the gene matches. The CDR3 has 17 residues. CDR1 SGHTA and CDR2 FQGTGA come from the germline V gene. The DNA for the CDR3 is TGTGCCAGCAGCCCTATCGGACAGGGGCAGGGCACCGGGGAGCTGTTTTTT. This codes for CASSPIGQGQGTGELFF.

CDR3 sequence reads: CASSLGGALAKNIQYF. Here the CDR3 DNA reads TGCGCCAGCAGTCTCGGGGGCGCGTTGGCCAAAAACATTCAGTACTTC. This chain uses TRBV5-1 with TRBJ2-4; D possibly uses TRBD1 or TRBD2 (6 bases each). CDR1 is SGHRS, CDR2 YFSETQ, per germline. The length of the CDR3 is 16 residues. V gave up 5 bases and J gave up 1 base, with 16 bases separating them.

V gene TRBV28 combines with J gene TRBJ2-7; D might be TRBD1 (6 bases). The CDR3 is made up of 13 amino acids. Trimming left V 5 bases short and J 6 bases short, with 14 bases between. Germline CDR1 is MDHEN and CDR2 is SYDVKM. The CDR3 protein is CASSGIQGREQYF. The CDR3, as DNA: TGTGCCAGCAGTGGGATACAGGGTCGCGAGCAGTACTTC.

For this clone: Additional DNA sequences in this sample encode the identical CDR3. The chain joins TRBV19 to TRBJ1-2; the match to TRBD1 covers 7 bases. This CDR3 is 14 amino acids long. V was pared by 3 bases and J by 0 bases, with 1 base of the junction left unmatched. From germline, CDR1 is LNHDA and CDR2 SQIVND (reference sequence). CDR3 residues: CASSIGTANYGYTF. The CDR3 DNA follows: TGTGCCAGTAGTATTGGGACAGCTAACTATGGCTACACCTTC.

This clone was recorded a few times. The same CDR3 also results from other DNA sequences found in this sample. The rearrangement uses TRBV5-1 and TRBJ1-1; perhaps TRBD1 as D (5 bases). The CDR3 is 14 residues long. Between the trimmed V and J ends, which lost 0 bases and 1 base, there was a span of 7 bases. Germline values: CDR1 SGHRS, CDR2 YFSETQ. DNA of the CDR3: TGCGCCAGCAGCTTGGACGGGGGGAACACTGAAGCTTTCTTT. Protein product: CASSLDGGNTEAFF.

The rearrangement joins TRBV10-2 to TRBJ2-1; 7 positions match TRBD2. The V gene's germline CDR1 is WSHSY and CDR2 SAAADI. V trimming: 10 bases; J trimming: 0 bases; junction bases outside the gene matches: 9. The CDR3 has 15 amino acids. The CDR3 is CAIASGASSYNEQFF. CDR3 sequence (DNA): TGCGCCATCGCTAGCGGAGCGAGCTCCTACAATGAGCAGTTCTTC.

This clone was seen just once. This rearrangement joins TRBV5-5 to TRBJ1-4; 8 nucleotides align to TRBD1. Looked up from germline, CDR1 is SGHKS and CDR2 is YYEKEE (reference sequence). V gave up 2 bases and J gave up 8 bases; unmatched junction bases: 8. The CDR3 has 15 amino acids. The CDR3 sequence: CASSLTGGFGEKLFF. DNA for the CDR3: TGTGCCAGCAGCTTAACAGGGGGTTTTGGGGAAAAACTGTTTTTT.

The rearrangement links TRBV28 to TRBJ2-7, with 8 bases matching TRBD1. The CDR3 sequence is 12 residues long. CDR1 MDHEN and CDR2 SYDVKM come from the germline V gene. J was trimmed by 6 bases and V by 5 bases; bases with no gene match: 3. The DNA of the CDR3 is TGTGCCAGCAGTGGAACAGGGGGCGAGCAGTACTTC. Translating it yields CASSGTGGEQYF.

This chain connects TRBV4-1 to TRBJ2-3, with a weak D call TRBD2 (5 bases). The CDR3 covers 16 residues. Germline V gives CDR1 MGHRA, CDR2 YSYEKL. V lost 1 base to trimming and J lost 0 bases, with 11 bases between them. The CDR3 protein is CASSQANGVSTDTQYF. The CDR3 bases are TGCGCCAGCAGCCAAGCGAACGGGGTCAGCACAGATACGCAGTATTTT.

The chain couples TRBV14 to TRBJ1-2; no reliable D call. This CDR3 spans 11 amino acids. V lost 5 bases and J 2 bases, leaving 3 bases between the germline ends. Germline values: CDR1 SGHDN, CDR2 FVKESK. The CDR3 nucleotides read TGTGCCAGCAGCGGAAACTATGGCTACACCTTC. Protein sequence: CASSGNYGYTF. The full variable domain, its missing parts supplied by reference TRBV14 and TRBJ1-2, is EAGVTQFPSHSVIEKGQTVTLRCDPISGHDNLYWYRRVMGKEIKFLLHFVKESKQDESGMPNNRFLAERTGGTYSTLKVQPAELEDSGVYFCASSGNYGYTFGSGTRLTVV.

This chain joins TRBV2 and TRBJ2-4; D possibly corresponds to TRBD2 (5 bases). The germline V and J ends were trimmed by 5 bases and 7 bases, with 15 bases remaining between them. CDR1 and CDR2 from the germline V gene are SNHLY and FYNNEI. CDR3 size: 14 residues. The CDR3 DNA sequence: TGTGCCAGCAGTCGGCCCGGGGAGTGGAACATTCAGTACTTC. It yields the protein CASSRPGEWNIQYF.